The 17 T cell receptor beta chains presented below share a single source sample, sequenced in a study of cytomegalovirus exposure and HLA in healthy donors. It was with 60 Vbeta and 13 Jbeta primers that the PCR ran. Only in-frame clones appear in the TCRdb table, and some are missing; sequencing was by immunoSEQ multiplex PCR. The sample yields under 150,000 clones, 70% to 85% seen once. Sequenced sample: PBMCs. These TCRs come from a male donor in good health and CMV-seronegative.

This chain joins TRBV4-1 and TRBJ2-1; 11 nucleotides line up with TRBD2. V lost 1 base, J lost 5 bases, and 4 bases stayed unmatched. This CDR3 is built from 16 residues. Germline values: CDR1 MGHRA, CDR2 YSYEKL. Here the CDR3 reads CASSQVTLAGDNEQFF. The CDR3 nucleotides are TGCGCCAGCAGCCAAGTAACACTAGCGGGGGACAATGAGCAGTTCTTC.

V is TRBV6-5 and J is TRBJ1-6; 8 bases match TRBD1. The germline V gene has CDR1 MNHEY and CDR2 SVGAGI. With V trimmed by 0 bases and J by 9 bases, 7 bases remained unmatched. The length of the CDR3 is 16 residues. The DNA of the CDR3 is TGTGCCAGCAGTTACTCGAGCAGGGGGCAGTCTTCACCCCTCCACTTT. It yields the protein CASSYSSRGQSSPLHF.

On this clone itself: A junction boundary mismatches the germline segment, possibly from a read error. The chain recombines TRBV7-9 with TRBJ1-4, with 9 bases lining up with TRBD1. The CDR3 consists of 15 residues. CDR1 and CDR2 (germline): SEHNR, FQNEAQ (reference sequence). The CDR3 region has the DNA TGTTCCAGCAGCCGGACGGACAGGGGAGGGGAAAAACTGTTTTTT. This encodes CSSSRTDRGGEKLFF.

The rearrangement links TRBV19 to TRBJ2-7, with no clear D. The ends were cut back, 1 base at V and 0 bases at J, with 7 bases in the middle. The V gene's germline CDR1 is LNHDA and CDR2 SQIVND (reference sequence). CDR3 size: 14 residues. The CDR3 region is CASSIVGSSYEQYF. For the CDR3, the DNA is TGTGCCAGTAGTATAGTTGGTAGCTCCTACGAGCAGTACTTC.

The table lists this clone with a count of one. This chain uses TRBV5-4 with TRBJ2-2; the D gene is possibly TRBD2 (6 bases). Trimming stripped 4 bases from V and 3 bases from J, with 19 bases between. The CDR3 runs to 17 residues. Germline CDR1 reads SGHNT; CDR2 reads YYREEE (reference sequence). In DNA, the CDR3 is TGTGCCAGCAGCCCCTCTGGGTCTAGCGTGTACACCGGGGAGCTGTTTTTT. Protein product: CASSPSGSSVYTGELFF.

This rearrangement joins TRBV30 to TRBJ2-5; 11 bases agree with TRBD2. The ends lost 3 bases at V and 1 base at J; junction bases unmatched: 7. This CDR3 comprises 16 residues. Germline lookup yields CDR1 GTSNPN and CDR2 SVGIG (reference sequence). The DNA for the CDR3 is TGTGCCTGGAGGCGGCGACTAGCGGGACTCCAAGAGACCCAGTACTTC. Translation: CAWRRRLAGLQETQYF.

This chain joins TRBV5-6 and TRBJ1-5, with 11 bases fitting TRBD1. This CDR3 has 16 amino acids. The germline gives CDR1 SGHDT, CDR2 YYEEEE. The ends lost 4 bases at V and 7 bases at J; junction bases unmatched: 10. The CDR3 spells CASSTWTGGILQPQHF. CDR3 coding DNA: TGTGCCAGCAGCACCTGGACAGGGGGCATATTGCAGCCCCAGCATTTT.

To note about this clone: The sample carries other DNA sequences with the same CDR3. The chain carries TRBV7-9 and TRBJ2-7; TRBD2 is a possible D gene (6 bases). V dropped 6 bases and J dropped 0 bases, with 18 bases sitting between them. Per germline, CDR1 SEHNR and CDR2 FQNEAQ (reference sequence). The CDR3 has 16 residues. CDR3 coding DNA: TGTGCCAGCAGTCCCGGACCCCCTAGCGTCTCCTACGAGCAGTACTTC. Protein: CASSPGPPSVSYEQYF.

The V call is TRBV29-1, the J call TRBJ2-7; no firm D call. Trimming pared 6 bases from V and 0 bases from J, leaving 12 bases between. The CDR3 is 13 residues long. The V gene's germline CDR1 is SQVTM and CDR2 ANQGSEA. The CDR3: CSVVSAFSYEQYF. The CDR3 DNA is TGCAGCGTCGTCAGCGCTTTCTCCTACGAGCAGTACTTC.

The rearrangement uses TRBV7-3 and TRBJ2-7; the match to TRBD1 covers 9 bases. V trimming: 2 bases; J trimming: 4 bases; junction bases outside the gene matches: 3. CDR3 size: 14 residues. Germline V gives CDR1 SGHTA, CDR2 FQGTGA. The DNA of the CDR3 is TGTGCCAGCAGCTTATTGGGGACAGGGTACGAGCAGTACTTC. Amino acids: CASSLLGTGYEQYF.

The chain employs TRBV27 and TRBJ2-1, with TRBD2 matching over 11 bases. CDR3 length: 16 amino acids. V shed 1 base, J shed 7 bases, and the junction held 6 bases outside the gene matches. Germline CDR1 MNHEY, CDR2 SMNVEV (reference sequence). In DNA, the CDR3 is TGTGCCAGCAGTTTATTAACGGCTAGCGGGGGGAATGAGCAGTTCTTC. Translation: CASSLLTASGGNEQFF.

The chain is built from TRBV30 and TRBJ2-7, with D possibly TRBD2 on 7 matching bases. From germline, CDR1 is GTSNPN and CDR2 SVGIG (reference sequence). V was clipped by 0 bases and J by 3 bases, with 18 bases between them. The CDR3 has 16 amino acids. The CDR3 DNA is TGTGCCTGGAGTGTACGAGGTAGGGGAGGGGGCTACGAGCAGTACTTC. Its protein product is CAWSVRGRGGGYEQYF. The full variable domain, with the rest looked up from reference TRBV30 and TRBJ2-7, is SQTIHQWPATLVQPVGSPLSLECTVEGTSNPNLYWYRQAAGRGLQLLFYSVGIGQISSEVPQNLSASRPQDRQFILSSKKLLLSDSGFYLCAWSVRGRGGGYEQYFGPGTRLTVT.

This chain links TRBV27 with TRBJ2-1, with 10 bases matching TRBD2. CDR1 is MNHEY, CDR2 SMNVEV, per germline (reference sequence). The CDR3 length is 14 residues. Trimming took 7 bases from V and 9 from J; bases not matched to a gene: 9. CDR3 loop: CASTTSGIMGEQFF. CDR3 sequence (DNA): TGTGCCAGCACAACTAGCGGGATTATGGGTGAGCAGTTCTTC.

The V and J genes are TRBV6-5 and TRBJ1-2, with D perhaps matching TRBD1 (5 bases). V was shortened by 4 bases and J by 6 bases, with 12 bases between the two germline ends. The CDR3 consists of 13 residues. In germline, CDR1 is MNHEY, CDR2 SVGAGI. This CDR3 reads CASSSRQRDGYTF. CDR3 bases: TGTGCCAGCAGTTCCAGACAGCGAGATGGCTACACCTTC.

The chain couples TRBV5-6 to TRBJ2-7, with D perhaps matching TRBD1 (5 bases). Trimming took 1 base from V and 4 from J, leaving 12 bases between them. CDR3 length: 14 amino acids. Germline CDR1 and CDR2: SGHDT and YYEEEE. In nucleotides, the CDR3 is TGTGCCAGCAGCTTGAACAGGCTTGTATACGAGCAGTACTTC. Its protein is CASSLNRLVYEQYF.

This chain connects TRBV5-6 to TRBJ2-3; tentatively, D is TRBD1 (6 bases). This CDR3 contains 15 residues. Germline V gene sequence: CDR1 SGHDT, CDR2 YYEEEE. The germline V and J ends were trimmed by 3 bases and 0 bases, with 11 bases remaining between them. The CDR3 sequence: CASSYRVASTDTQYF. In DNA form, the CDR3 reads TGTGCCAGCAGCTACAGGGTCGCTAGCACAGATACGCAGTATTTT.

This chain connects TRBV2 to TRBJ2-7; 7 bases map to TRBD1. The CDR3 consists of 15 residues. In germline, CDR1 is SNHLY, CDR2 FYNNEI. V lost 7 bases to trimming and J lost 6 bases; unmatched junction nucleotides: 15. The CDR3, as DNA: TGTGCCAGCAATCGTGGACAGGTAGTACCGGGCGAGCAGTACTTC. This codes for CASNRGQVVPGEQYF.